One and the same sample provided the 17 T cell receptor beta chains below, sequenced in a study of identical twins. Each CDR3 protein gets one entry after TCRdb re-called the 5' RACE reads with MiXCR. The table lists hundreds of thousands of distinct CDR3 sequences, more than 6.5% of them singletons, with approximately 0.94% in the top ten. This same sample was also taken into another study, of yellow fever vaccine responses in identical twins.

The specimen was PBMCs. Receptors were obtained from a woman aged 18 to 35 in good health.

The chain is built from TRBV6-2 or TRBV6-3 and TRBJ2-7; D unresolved. V lost 2 bases to trimming and J lost 4 bases, with 15 bases between them. CDR1 and CDR2 (germline): MNHEY, SVGEGT. This CDR3 has 15 residues. CDR3 sequence: CASSYKQPPRYEQYF. The CDR3 coding sequence is TGTGCCAGCAGTTACAAGCAGCCCCCAAGATACGAGCAGTACTTC.

The rearrangement uses TRBV6-5 and TRBJ2-7, with a tentative D call TRBD1 (5 bases). Trimming removed 4 bases from V and 0 bases from J, with 13 bases in between. In germline, CDR1 is MNHEY, CDR2 SVGAGI. The CDR3 loop spans 15 amino acids. The CDR3 bases are TGTGCCAGCAGTTGGGGCACTATCTCCTCCTACGAGCAGTACTTC. Translating it yields CASSWGTISSYEQYF.

The chain recombines TRBV7-2 with TRBJ2-5; maybe TRBD2 (5 bases). The germline gives CDR1 SGHTA, CDR2 FQGNSA. V lost 3 bases to trimming and J lost 7 bases, with 15 bases between them. This CDR3 has 14 residues. The CDR3 DNA reads as TGTGCCAGCAGCTTCGATCGCCTTGCGGGGACCCAGTACTTC. This encodes CASSFDRLAGTQYF.

This clonotype was observed a handful of times. The chain links TRBV18 to TRBJ1-4, with D tentatively TRBD1 (6 bases). The germline V gene has CDR1 KGHSH and CDR2 LQKENI. This CDR3 spans 14 amino acids. V lost 3 bases, J lost 7 bases, and 12 bases lay in between. CDR3 nucleotide sequence: TGTGCCAGCTCACCGGGGGGCGCGAGTGAAAAACTGTTTTTT. It encodes CASSPGGASEKLFF.

This clonotype has a handful of counts. This rearrangement joins TRBV18 to TRBJ2-1, with a weak D call TRBD1 (7 bases). The V gene's germline CDR1 is KGHSH and CDR2 LQKENI. This CDR3 spans 16 amino acids. V lost 1 base and J 6 bases, leaving 16 bases between the germline ends. CDR3 protein: CASSPLEGATFNEQFF. The DNA for the CDR3 is TGTGCCAGCTCACCACTGGAGGGGGCGACTTTCAATGAGCAGTTCTTC.

There are a few counts of this clonotype. The V gene is TRBV7-9, the J gene TRBJ2-7, with 7 nucleotides matching TRBD2. This CDR3 is 14 amino acids long. Per the germline V gene, CDR1 is SEHNR and CDR2 is FQNEAQ (reference sequence). Germline trimming cut 4 bases from V and 2 bases from J; bases unmatched to any gene: 5. The CDR3 sequence: CASSSGGTPYEQYF. In DNA, the CDR3 is TGTGCCAGCAGCTCCGGGGGGACCCCCTACGAGCAGTACTTC. Filled out from reference TRBV7-9 and TRBJ2-7, the complete variable domain reads DTGVSQNPRHKITKRGQNVTFRCDPISEHNRLYWYRQTLGQGPEFLTYFQNEAQLEKSRLLSDRFSAERPKGSFSTLEIQRTEQGDSAMYLCASSSGGTPYEQYFGPGTRLTVT.

This clonotype was recorded a few times. The genes are TRBV24-1 and TRBJ2-5; perhaps D is TRBD1 or TRBD2 (6 bases each). This CDR3 is built from 15 residues. V lost 4 bases and J lost 4, with 15 bases in between. From germline, CDR1 is KGHDR and CDR2 SFDVKD. The CDR3 DNA sequence: TGTGCCACCAGTGAAGGGGGGACTTTAGCAGAGACCCAGTACTTC. This translates into CATSEGGTLAETQYF.

The chain has TRBV10-3 and TRBJ2-2, with 9 bases that match TRBD1. This CDR3 region has 18 residues. V shed 7 bases, J shed 0 bases, and the junction held 12 bases outside the gene matches. Germline lookup yields CDR1 ENHRY and CDR2 SYGVKD. The CDR3 region is CAITLGDRVGANTGELFF. Written as DNA, the CDR3 is TGTGCCATCACCCTGGGGGACAGGGTGGGAGCGAACACCGGGGAGCTGTTTTTT.

The V call is TRBV28, the J call TRBJ2-7; 8 bases agree with TRBD2. Trimming took 6 bases from V and 1 from J; bases not matched to a gene: 8. Germline V lookup: CDR1 MDHEN, CDR2 SYDVKM. The CDR3 length is 15 residues. CDR3 sequence reads: CASSPAGVPSYEQYF. CDR3 coding DNA: TGTGCCAGCAGCCCAGCGGGGGTTCCGTCCTACGAGCAGTACTTC.

The chain links TRBV7-2 to TRBJ2-1; 7 bases fit TRBD2. Germline assignment: CDR1 SGHTA and CDR2 FQGNSA. CDR3 length: 16 residues. V was pared by 1 base and J by 4 bases, with 7 bases of the junction left unmatched. The CDR3 coding sequence is TGTGCCAGCAGCTTAGGTGGCGGGAGAAAATACAATGAGCAGTTCTTC. Its translation is CASSLGGGRKYNEQFF.

The rearrangement joins TRBV20-1 to TRBJ2-5; D may match TRBD1 or TRBD2 (6 bases each). The V end was cut by 5 bases, the J end by 5 bases, with 15 bases between. The V gene's germline CDR1 is DFQATT and CDR2 SNEGSKA (reference sequence). The CDR3 is 13 amino acids. CDR3: CSAEVGGRETQYF. The CDR3 DNA follows: TGCAGTGCTGAAGTAGGGGGGAGGGAGACCCAGTACTTC.

The chain recombines TRBV2 with TRBJ2-7; 10 bases are a match to TRBD2. CDR1 and CDR2 (germline): SNHLY, FYNNEI. CDR3 size: 16 residues. V lost 4 bases, J lost 3 bases, and 9 bases stayed unmatched. The CDR3 coding sequence is TGTGCCAGCAGTGTTGCGGAAGCGGGGGGGCTCTACGAGCAGTACTTC. It is translated as CASSVAEAGGLYEQYF.

This clonotype has at least ten counts. The rearrangement links TRBV7-9 to TRBJ2-1, with D uncertain. The CDR3 sequence is 11 residues long. The V end was cut by 6 bases, the J end by 5 bases, with 5 bases between. Germline CDR1 is SEHNR and CDR2 is FQNEAQ (reference sequence). As DNA, the CDR3 is TGTGCCAGCAGTTCAAACAATGAGCAGTTCTTC. It codes for CASSSNNEQFF.

This clonotype was counted only a few times. This chain joins TRBV14 and TRBJ2-3; D is unclear. V was cut by 1 base and J by 6 bases, with 8 bases left in between. The CDR3 is 13 residues long. Germline V CDR1 and CDR2: SGHDN, FVKESK. The CDR3: CASSQGLSDTQYF. CDR3 nucleotides: TGTGCCAGCAGCCAAGGTTTATCCGATACGCAGTATTTT.

This clonotype was observed a handful of times. The chain employs TRBV20-1 and TRBJ2-7, with 11 bases aligning to TRBD2. V shed 2 bases and J 1 base; nucleotides not matched to a gene: 7. CDR1 is DFQATT, CDR2 SNEGSKA, per germline (reference sequence). CDR3 size: 16 residues. CDR3 sequence reads: CSARSQIAGGSYEQYF. The CDR3 region has the DNA TGCAGTGCTAGAAGCCAAATAGCGGGAGGGTCCTACGAGCAGTACTTC.

This clonotype was seen repeatedly, ten times or more. J is TRBJ2-1 and V is TRBV7-3, with 10 bases that match TRBD2. The CDR3 spans 17 residues. V dropped 4 bases and J dropped 8; count of bases not matched to a gene: 14. Germline V CDR1 and CDR2: SGHTA, FQGTGA. The CDR3 sequence is CASSSPSKRGGLHEQFF. In DNA form, the CDR3 reads TGTGCCAGCAGCTCCCCGTCCAAGCGGGGGGGCCTCCATGAGCAGTTCTTC.

The rearrangement uses TRBV2 and TRBJ2-7, with 7 bases fitting TRBD2. Trimming removed 7 bases from V and 3 bases from J; junction bases left unmatched: 3. The germline V gene encodes CDR1 SNHLY and CDR2 FYNNEI. The CDR3 is 12 amino acids. CDR3 DNA sequence: TGTGCCAGCATTGGGAGGGTCTACGAGCAGTACTTC. Encoded protein: CASIGRVYEQYF.